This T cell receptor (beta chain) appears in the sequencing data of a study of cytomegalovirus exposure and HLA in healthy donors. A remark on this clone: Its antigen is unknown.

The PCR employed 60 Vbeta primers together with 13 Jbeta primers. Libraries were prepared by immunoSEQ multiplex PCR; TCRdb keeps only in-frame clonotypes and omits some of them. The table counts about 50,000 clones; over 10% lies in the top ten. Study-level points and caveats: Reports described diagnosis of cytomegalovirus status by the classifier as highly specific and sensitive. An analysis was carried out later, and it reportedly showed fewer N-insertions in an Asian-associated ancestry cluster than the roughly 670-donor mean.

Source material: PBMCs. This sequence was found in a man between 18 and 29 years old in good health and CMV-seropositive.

The CDR3 nucleotides are TGTGCCAGCAGCCAAAACCCCGGACTAGCGGGAGGGTTCACAGATACGCAGTATTTT. It yields the protein CASSQNPGLAGGFTDTQYF. The chain is built from TRBV27 and TRBJ2-3; 15 positions match TRBD2. The CDR3 totals 19 residues. CDR1 is MNHEY and CDR2 is SMNVEV in the germline V gene (reference sequence). Trimming removed 6 bases from V and 2 bases from J; junction bases left unmatched: 12.